This T cell receptor beta chain was identified in a study of a mutant IDH1 vaccine in newly diagnosed glioma. Whole-study context: The first vaccination came 4-6 weeks after radiotherapy alone, or with temozolomide cycles. Patients got radiotherapy, temozolomide, or both beforehand, and most got both. Visits V12 and V13 fell at weeks 35 and 47, respectively. Treatment recipients were roughly 62% male and about 40% female, and their mean age was roughly 40 years.

Specified time point: week 47, end of study. The content of each vaccine dose was 300 ug of mutant IDH1 20-mer peptide, and topical imiquimod accompanied it. Repertoires were generated with immunoSEQ multiplex PCR, while TCRdb's copy carries only in-frame clones and drops some. This table has approximately 80,000 clones, more than 80% appearing once. A note on this clone: What it binds is not known.

This CDR3 contains 14 residues. From germline, CDR1 is SGHTA and CDR2 FQGNSA. Losses at the gene ends were 5 bases for V and 6 bases for J; bases not matched to a gene: 6. The TCR originated in a man aged 40-49 years with glioma. This sample comprised PBMCs, obtained from a glioma patient whose treatment included an IDH1 peptide vaccine. The gene calls are TRBV7-2 and TRBJ1-5, with 8 bases matching TRBD1. The CDR3 loop is CASSPWTGPQPQHF. CDR3 DNA sequence: TGTGCCAGCAGCCCTTGGACAGGGCCTCAGCCCCAGCATTTT.